This T cell receptor (beta chain) was captured in a study of shared clonotypes between healthy human individuals. Germline values: CDR1 MNHNS, CDR2 SASEGT. Trimming left V 0 bases short and J 5 bases short, with 10 bases between. The CDR3 length is 14 residues. General observations from the study: Blood was the only sampled material, and tissue repertoires likely differ. Few donors limited the genetic and exposure-history diversity represented.

It was into CD45RA+ naive and CD45RA-negative memory subsets that the CD4+ cells were split. This clone was recorded once. Its antigen remains unidentified. TCRdb's copy holds only in-frame clones and misses some; the assay was immunoSEQ multiplex PCR. Of about 2.4 million clones listed, more than 90% are singletons. The source of this sequence is a man aged 18-30 years in good health. The specimen sequenced was naive CD4+ T cells sorted from blood. This sample's subset: CD45RA+ positively selected. The rearrangement links TRBV6-1 to TRBJ1-2; D is possibly TRBD1 (6 bases). CDR3 DNA sequence: TGTGCCAGCAGTGAAGCTTCAGGGGAATATGGCTACACCTTC. Its protein product is CASSEASGEYGYTF.